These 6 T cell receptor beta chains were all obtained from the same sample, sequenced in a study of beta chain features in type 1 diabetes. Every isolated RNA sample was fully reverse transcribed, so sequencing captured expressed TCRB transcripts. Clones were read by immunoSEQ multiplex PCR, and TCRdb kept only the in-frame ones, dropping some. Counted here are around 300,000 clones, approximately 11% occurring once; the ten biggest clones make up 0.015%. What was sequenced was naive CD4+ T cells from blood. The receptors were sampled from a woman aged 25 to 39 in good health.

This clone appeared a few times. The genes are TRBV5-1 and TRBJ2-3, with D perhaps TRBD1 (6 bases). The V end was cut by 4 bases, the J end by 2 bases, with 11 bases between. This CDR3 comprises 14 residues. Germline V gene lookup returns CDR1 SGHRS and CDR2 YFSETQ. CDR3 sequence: CASSEDRSTDTQYF. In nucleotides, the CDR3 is TGCGCCAGCAGCGAGGACAGATCCACAGATACGCAGTATTTT.

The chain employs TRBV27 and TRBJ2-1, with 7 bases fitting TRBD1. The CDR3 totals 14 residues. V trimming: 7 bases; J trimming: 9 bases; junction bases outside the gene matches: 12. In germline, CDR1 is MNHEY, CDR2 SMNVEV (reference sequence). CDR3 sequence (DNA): TGTGCCAGCATTAAAGGGATACGACAGGGTGAGCAGTTCTTC. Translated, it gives CASIKGIRQGEQFF.

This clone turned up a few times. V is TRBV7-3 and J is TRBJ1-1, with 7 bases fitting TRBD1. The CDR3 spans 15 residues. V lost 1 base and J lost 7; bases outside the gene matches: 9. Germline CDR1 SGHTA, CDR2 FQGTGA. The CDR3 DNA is TGTGCCAGCAGCTTAATCGGCCAGGGGGTCGATGAAGCTTTCTTT. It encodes CASSLIGQGVDEAFF. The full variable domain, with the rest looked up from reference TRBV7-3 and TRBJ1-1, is GAGVSQTPSNKVTEKGKYVELRCDPISGHTALYWYRQSLGQGPEFLIYFQGTGAADDSGLPNDRFFAVRPEGSVSTLKIQRTERGDSAVYLCASSLIGQGVDEAFFGQGTRLTVV.

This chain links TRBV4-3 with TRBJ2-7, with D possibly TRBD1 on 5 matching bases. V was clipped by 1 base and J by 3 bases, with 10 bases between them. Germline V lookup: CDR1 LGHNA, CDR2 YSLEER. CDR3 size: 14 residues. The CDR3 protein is CASSQAAGLYEQYF. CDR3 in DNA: TGCGCCAGCAGCCAAGCAGCAGGGCTCTACGAGCAGTACTTC.

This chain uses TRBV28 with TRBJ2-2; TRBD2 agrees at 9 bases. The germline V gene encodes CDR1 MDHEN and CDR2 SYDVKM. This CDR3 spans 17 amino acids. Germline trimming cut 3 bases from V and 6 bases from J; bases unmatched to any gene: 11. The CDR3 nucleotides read TGTGCCAGCAGTTTCGATCGCGGGAGGGCCCAACCCGGGGAGCTGTTTTTT. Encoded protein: CASSFDRGRAQPGELFF.

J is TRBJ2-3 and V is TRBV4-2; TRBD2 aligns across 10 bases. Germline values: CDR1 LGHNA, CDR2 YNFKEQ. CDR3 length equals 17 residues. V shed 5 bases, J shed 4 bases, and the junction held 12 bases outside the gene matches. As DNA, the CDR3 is TGTGCCAGCAGCTACTCACTAAGCGGGAGGGGAGCAGATACGCAGTATTTT. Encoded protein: CASSYSLSGRGADTQYF.